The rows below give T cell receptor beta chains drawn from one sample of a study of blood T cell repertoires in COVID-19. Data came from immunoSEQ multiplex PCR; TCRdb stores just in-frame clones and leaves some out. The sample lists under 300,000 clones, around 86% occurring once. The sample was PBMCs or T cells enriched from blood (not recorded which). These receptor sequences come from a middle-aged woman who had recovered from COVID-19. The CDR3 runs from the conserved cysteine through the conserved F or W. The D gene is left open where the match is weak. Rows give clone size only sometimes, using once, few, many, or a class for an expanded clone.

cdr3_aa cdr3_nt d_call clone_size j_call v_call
CASSLASGRAAYNEQFF TGCGCCAGCAGCCTCGCTAGCGGGAGGGCCGCCTACAATGAGCAGTTCTTC TRBD2 - TRBJ2-1 TRBV5-1
CASSRTPSAIAGDFTDTQYF TGTGCCAGCAGCCGAACCCCTTCAGCAATAGCGGGGGATTTCACAGATACGCAGTATTTT TRBD2 many TRBJ2-3 TRBV3-1/TRBV3-2
CASSPFPGGNNSPLHF TGTGCCAGCTCACCATTCCCAGGGGGCAATAATTCACCCCTCCACTTT TRBD1 - TRBJ1-6 TRBV18
CASSSQPKGGTDTQYF TGTGCCAGCTCATCCCAGCCCAAGGGGGGGACAGATACGCAGTATTTT - - TRBJ2-3 TRBV18
CASRSPGDGTEAFF TGTGCCAGCAGAAGCCCGGGGGATGGGACTGAAGCTTTCTTT - - TRBJ1-1 TRBV6-5
CASSRTGQGAYEQYF TGTGCCAGCAGCCGTACAGGACAGGGGGCGTACGAGCAGTACTTC TRBD1 - TRBJ2-7 TRBV6-5
CASTPPGSNSPLHF TGTGCCAGCACCCCGCCAGGGTCGAATTCACCCCTCCACTTT - - TRBJ1-6 TRBV3-1/TRBV3-2
CASSQDGRSYNEQFF TGTGCCAGCAGCCAGGACGGGAGGTCGTACAATGAGCAGTTCTTC TRBD2 - TRBJ2-1 TRBV9
CATSRDLAGWEQYF TGTGCCACCAGCAGAGATCTGGCAGGGTGGGAGCAGTACTTC - - TRBJ2-7 TRBV15
CASSRAGGSETQYF TGTGCCAGCAGTCGGGCGGGGGGTTCAGAGACCCAGTACTTC TRBD2 - TRBJ2-5 TRBV6-2/TRBV6-3
CASSLGVSGVNTGELFF TGTGCCAGCAGCTTAGGTGTAAGCGGGGTTAACACCGGGGAGCTGTTTTTT TRBD2 - TRBJ2-2 TRBV7-2
CASSLGTGSGNTIYF TGTGCCAGCAGCTTAGGTACAGGCTCTGGAAACACCATATATTTT - - TRBJ1-3 TRBV7-8
CASSPGGNYGYTF TGTGCCAGCTCCCCGGGGGGTAACTATGGCTACACCTTC - few TRBJ1-2 TRBV18
CASSIGGVSYGYTF TGTGCCAGTAGTATTGGGGGCGTTAGCTATGGCTACACCTTC - - TRBJ1-2 TRBV19
CASSNHRGQLNTEAFF TGTGCCAGCAGCAACCACCGAGGCCAGCTGAACACTGAAGCTTTCTTT - - TRBJ1-1 TRBV9